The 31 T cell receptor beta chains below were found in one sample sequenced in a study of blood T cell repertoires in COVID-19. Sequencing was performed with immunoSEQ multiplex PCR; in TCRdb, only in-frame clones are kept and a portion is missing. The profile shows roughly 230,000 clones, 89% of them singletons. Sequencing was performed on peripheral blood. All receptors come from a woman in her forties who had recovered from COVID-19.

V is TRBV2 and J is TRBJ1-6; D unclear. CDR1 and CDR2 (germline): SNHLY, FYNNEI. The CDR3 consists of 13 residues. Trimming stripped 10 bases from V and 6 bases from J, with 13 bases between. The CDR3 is CANRRGGNSPLHF. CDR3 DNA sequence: TGTGCCAACCGGCGAGGTGGTAATTCACCCCTCCACTTT.

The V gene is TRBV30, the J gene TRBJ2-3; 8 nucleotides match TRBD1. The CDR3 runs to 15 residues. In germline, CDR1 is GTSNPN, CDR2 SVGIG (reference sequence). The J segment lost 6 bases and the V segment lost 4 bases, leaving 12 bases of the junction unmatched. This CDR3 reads CAWTPDRVVGDTQYF. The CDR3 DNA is TGTGCCTGGACCCCGGACAGGGTAGTCGGCGATACGCAGTATTTT.

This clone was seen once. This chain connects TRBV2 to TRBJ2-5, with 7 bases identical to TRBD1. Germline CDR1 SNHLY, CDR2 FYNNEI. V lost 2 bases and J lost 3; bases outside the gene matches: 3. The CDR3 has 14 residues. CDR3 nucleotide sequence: TGTGCCAGCAGTGAAACCGACAGGGAAGAGACCCAGTACTTC. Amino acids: CASSETDREETQYF.

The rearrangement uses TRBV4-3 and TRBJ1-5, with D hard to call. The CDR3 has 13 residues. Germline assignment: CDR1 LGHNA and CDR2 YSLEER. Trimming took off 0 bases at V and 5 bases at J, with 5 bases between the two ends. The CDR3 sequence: CASSQERDQPQHF. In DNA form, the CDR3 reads TGCGCCAGCAGCCAAGAGCGAGATCAGCCCCAGCATTTT.

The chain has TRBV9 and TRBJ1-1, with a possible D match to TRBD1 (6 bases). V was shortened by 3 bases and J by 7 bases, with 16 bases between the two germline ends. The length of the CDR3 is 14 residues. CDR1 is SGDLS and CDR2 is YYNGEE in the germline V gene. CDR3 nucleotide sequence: TGTGCCAGCAGCGCACAACAGGGCGGGGGTGAAGCTTTCTTT. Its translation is CASSAQQGGGEAFF.

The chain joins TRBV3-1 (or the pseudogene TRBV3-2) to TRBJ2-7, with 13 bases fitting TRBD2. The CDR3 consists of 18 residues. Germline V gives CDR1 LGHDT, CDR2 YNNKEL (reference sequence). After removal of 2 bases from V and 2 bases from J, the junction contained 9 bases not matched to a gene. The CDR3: CASSQSRLGLAGPYEQYF. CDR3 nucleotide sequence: TGTGCCAGCAGCCAATCCAGGTTGGGACTAGCGGGACCCTACGAGCAGTACTTC.

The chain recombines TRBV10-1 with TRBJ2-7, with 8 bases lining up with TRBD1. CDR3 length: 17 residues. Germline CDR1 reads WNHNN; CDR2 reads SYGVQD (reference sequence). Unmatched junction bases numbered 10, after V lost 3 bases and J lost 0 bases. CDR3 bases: TGCGCCAGCAGTGACTCCAGGGGACAGGACCACTCCTACGAGCAGTACTTC. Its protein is CASSDSRGQDHSYEQYF.

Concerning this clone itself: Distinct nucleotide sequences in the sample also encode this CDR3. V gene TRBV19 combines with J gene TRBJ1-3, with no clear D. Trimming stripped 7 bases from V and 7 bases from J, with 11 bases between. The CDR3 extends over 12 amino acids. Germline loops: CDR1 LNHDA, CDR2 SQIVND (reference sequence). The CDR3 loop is CASTSPGNTIYF. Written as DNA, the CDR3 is TGTGCCAGTACCTCGCCGGGGAACACCATATATTTT.

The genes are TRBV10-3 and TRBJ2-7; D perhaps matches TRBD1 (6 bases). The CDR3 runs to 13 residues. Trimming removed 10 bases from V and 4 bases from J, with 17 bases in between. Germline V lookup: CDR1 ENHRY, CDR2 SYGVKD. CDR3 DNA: TGTGCCACAAACAGAGAGCAGGGGTACGAGCAGTACGTC. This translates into CATNREQGYEQYV.

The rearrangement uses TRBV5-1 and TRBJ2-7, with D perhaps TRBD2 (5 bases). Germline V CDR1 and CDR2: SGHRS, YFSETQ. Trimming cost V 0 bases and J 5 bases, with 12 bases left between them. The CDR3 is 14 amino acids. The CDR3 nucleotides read TGCGCCAGCAGCTTGGAGCTAGCTATCGACGAGCAGTACTTC. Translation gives CASSLELAIDEQYF. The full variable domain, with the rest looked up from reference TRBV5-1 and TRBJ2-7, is KAGVTQTPRYLIKTRGQQVTLSCSPISGHRSVSWYQQTPGQGLQFLFEYFSETQRNKGNFPGRFSGRQFSNSRSEMNVSTLELGDSALYLCASSLELAIDEQYFGPGTRLTVT.

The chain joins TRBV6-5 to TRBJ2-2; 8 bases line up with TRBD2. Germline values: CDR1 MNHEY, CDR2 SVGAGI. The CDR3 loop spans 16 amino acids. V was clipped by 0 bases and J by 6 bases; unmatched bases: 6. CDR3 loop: CASSYSRGGPAGELFF. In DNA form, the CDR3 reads TGTGCCAGCAGTTACTCCCGGGGGGGGCCCGCCGGGGAGCTGTTTTTT.

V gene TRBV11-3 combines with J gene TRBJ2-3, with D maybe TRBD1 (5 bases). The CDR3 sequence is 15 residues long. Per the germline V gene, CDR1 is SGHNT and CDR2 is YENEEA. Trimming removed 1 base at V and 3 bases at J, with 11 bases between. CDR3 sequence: CASSLVGAGTDTQYF. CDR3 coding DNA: TGTGCCAGCAGCTTAGTGGGTGCAGGGACAGATACGCAGTATTTT.

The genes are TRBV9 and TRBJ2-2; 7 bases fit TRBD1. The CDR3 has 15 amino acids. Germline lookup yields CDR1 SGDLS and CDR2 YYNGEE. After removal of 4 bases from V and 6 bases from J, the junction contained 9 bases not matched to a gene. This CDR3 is CASSPRQGRPGELFF. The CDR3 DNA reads TGTGCCAGCAGCCCACGACAGGGAAGGCCCGGGGAGCTGTTTTTT. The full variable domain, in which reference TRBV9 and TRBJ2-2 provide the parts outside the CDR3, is DSGVTQTPKHLITATGQRVTLRCSPRSGDLSVYWYQQSLDQGLQFLIQYYNGEERAKGNILERFSAQQFPDLHSELNLSSLELGDSALYFCASSPRQGRPGELFFGEGSRLTVL.

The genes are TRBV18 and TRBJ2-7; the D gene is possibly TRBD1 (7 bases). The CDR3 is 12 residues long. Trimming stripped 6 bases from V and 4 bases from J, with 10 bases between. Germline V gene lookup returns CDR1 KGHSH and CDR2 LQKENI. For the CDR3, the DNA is TGTGCCAGCTCCAGGGGGGCATACGAGCAGTACGTC. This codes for CASSRGAYEQYV.

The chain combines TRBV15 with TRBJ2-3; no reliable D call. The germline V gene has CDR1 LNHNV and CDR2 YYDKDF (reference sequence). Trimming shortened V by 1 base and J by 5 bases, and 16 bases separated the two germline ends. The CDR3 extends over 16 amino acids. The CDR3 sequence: CATSRVSLSGGDTQYF. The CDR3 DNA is TGTGCCACCAGCAGAGTCTCCCTCTCCGGTGGAGATACGCAGTATTTT.

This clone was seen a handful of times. The CDR3 reads CASSTTGKGSPLHF. The CDR3 DNA is TGTGCCAGCAGCACGACAGGGAAAGGGTCACCCCTCCACTTT. The V gene is TRBV21-1, the J gene TRBJ1-6; no check of the table's D call, TRBD1, against the DNA was made. TRBV21-1 is classified as a pseudogene. CDR3 size: 14 residues.

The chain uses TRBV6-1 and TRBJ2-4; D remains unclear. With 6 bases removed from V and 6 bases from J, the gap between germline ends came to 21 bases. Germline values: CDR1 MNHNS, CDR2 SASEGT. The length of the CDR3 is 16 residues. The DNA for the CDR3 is TGTGCCAGCAGAGAAACCCCTCAAGACACACGAAACATTCAGTACTTC. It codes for CASRETPQDTRNIQYF.

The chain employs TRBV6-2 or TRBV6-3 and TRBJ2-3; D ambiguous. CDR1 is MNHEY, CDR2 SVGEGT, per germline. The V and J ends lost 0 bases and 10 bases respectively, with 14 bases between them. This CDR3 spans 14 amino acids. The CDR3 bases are TGTGCCAGCAGTTACTCGAGTCGTAGTCGGGCGCAGTATTTT. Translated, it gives CASSYSSRSRAQYF.

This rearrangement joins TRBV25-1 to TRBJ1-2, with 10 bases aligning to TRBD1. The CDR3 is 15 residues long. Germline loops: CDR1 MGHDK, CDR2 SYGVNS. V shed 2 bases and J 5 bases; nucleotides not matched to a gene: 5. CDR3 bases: TGTGCCAGCAGTGAAGACAGGGGGCTGGGATATGGCTACACCTTC. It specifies CASSEDRGLGYGYTF.

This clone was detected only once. The CDR3 reads CASSFTGQGNQPQHF. The DNA for the CDR3 is TGCGCCAGCAGCTTTACGGGACAGGGCAATCAGCCCCAGCATTTT. V and J are TRBV5-1 and TRBJ1-5; TRBD1 aligns across 8 bases. CDR1 SGHRS and CDR2 YFSETQ come from the germline V gene. The CDR3 sequence is 15 residues long. Germline trimming cut 2 bases from V and 2 bases from J; bases unmatched to any gene: 3.

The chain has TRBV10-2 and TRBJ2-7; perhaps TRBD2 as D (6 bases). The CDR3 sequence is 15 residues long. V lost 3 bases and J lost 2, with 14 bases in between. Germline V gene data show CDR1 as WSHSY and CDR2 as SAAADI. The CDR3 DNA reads TGCGCCAGCAGTGAATGGGGGAGGAGCGCCTACGAGCAGTACGTC. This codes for CASSEWGRSAYEQYV.

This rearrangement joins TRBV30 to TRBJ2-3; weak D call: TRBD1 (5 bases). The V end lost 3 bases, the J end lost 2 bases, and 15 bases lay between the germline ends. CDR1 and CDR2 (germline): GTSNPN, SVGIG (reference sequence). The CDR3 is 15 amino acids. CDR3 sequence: CAWRGRVVLTDTQYF. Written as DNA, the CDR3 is TGTGCCTGGAGAGGCAGGGTGGTCCTCACAGATACGCAGTATTTT.

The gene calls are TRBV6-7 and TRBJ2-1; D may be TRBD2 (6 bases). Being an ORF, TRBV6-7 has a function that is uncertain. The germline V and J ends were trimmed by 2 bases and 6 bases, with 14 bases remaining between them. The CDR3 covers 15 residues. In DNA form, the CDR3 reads TGTGCCAGCAGTTACCAGGAGGGTCGTTGCAATGAGCAGTTCTTC. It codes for CASSYQEGRCNEQFF.

CDR3 in DNA: TGTGCCATCAGTCTCAGGGGCACAGATACGCAGTATTTT. Protein: CAISLRGTDTQYF. V is TRBV10-3 and J is TRBJ2-3, with TRBD1 as a possible D gene (5 bases). The V gene's germline CDR1 is ENHRY and CDR2 SYGVKD. The CDR3 extends over 13 amino acids. Trimming cost V 5 bases and J 1 base, with 7 bases left between them.

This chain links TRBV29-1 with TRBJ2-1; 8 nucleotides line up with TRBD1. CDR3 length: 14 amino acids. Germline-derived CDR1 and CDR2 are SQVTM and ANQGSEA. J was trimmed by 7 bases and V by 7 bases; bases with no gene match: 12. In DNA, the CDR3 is TGCAGCGGAGAACAGGGGGTTTTTTCGAATGAGCAGTTCTTC. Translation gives CSGEQGVFSNEQFF.

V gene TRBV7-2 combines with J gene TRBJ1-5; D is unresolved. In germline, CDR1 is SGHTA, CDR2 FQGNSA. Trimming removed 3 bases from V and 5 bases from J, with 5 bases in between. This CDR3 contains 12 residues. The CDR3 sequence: CASSLADQPQHF. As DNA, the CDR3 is TGTGCCAGCAGCTTGGCCGATCAGCCCCAGCATTTT.

The CDR3 loop is CASSLGAGAGEQYF. The DNA of the CDR3 is TGTGCCAGCAGCTTGGGAGCGGGGGCGGGCGAGCAGTACTTC. This chain uses TRBV5-6 with TRBJ2-7; 8 positions agree with TRBD2. Germline CDR1 SGHDT, CDR2 YYEEEE. CDR3 size: 14 residues. The J segment lost 6 bases and the V segment lost 0 bases, leaving 5 bases of the junction unmatched. The full variable domain, in which reference TRBV5-6 and TRBJ2-7 provide the parts outside the CDR3, is DAGVTQSPTHLIKTRGQQVTLRCSPKSGHDTVSWYQQALGQGPQFIFQYYEEEERQRGNFPDRFSGHQFPNYSSELNVNALLLGDSALYLCASSLGAGAGEQYFGPGTRLTVT.

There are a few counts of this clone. The CDR3 DNA reads TGTGCCAGCAGCCTGGAGGGTTCAAGCACCGGGGAGCTGTTTTTT. Translation: CASSLEGSSTGELFF. The V and J genes are TRBV14 and TRBJ2-2; possibly TRBD2 for D (6 bases). Germline V gives CDR1 SGHDN, CDR2 FVKESK. CDR3 length: 15 amino acids. The V end lost 4 bases, the J end lost 4 bases, and 13 bases lay between the germline ends.

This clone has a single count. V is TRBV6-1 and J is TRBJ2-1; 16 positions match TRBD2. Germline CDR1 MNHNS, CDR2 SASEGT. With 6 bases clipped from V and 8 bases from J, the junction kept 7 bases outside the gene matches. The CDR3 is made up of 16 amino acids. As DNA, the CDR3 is TGTGCCAGCAGCGAACCGGGACTAGCGGGGGGGGATGAGCAGTTCTTC. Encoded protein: CASSEPGLAGGDEQFF.

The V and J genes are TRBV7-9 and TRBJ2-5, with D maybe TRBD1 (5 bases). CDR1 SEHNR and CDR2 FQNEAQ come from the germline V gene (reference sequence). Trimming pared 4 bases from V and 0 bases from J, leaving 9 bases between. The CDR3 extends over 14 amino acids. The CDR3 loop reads CASSSQEYQETQYF. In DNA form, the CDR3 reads TGTGCCAGCAGCTCACAGGAGTACCAAGAGACCCAGTACTTC.

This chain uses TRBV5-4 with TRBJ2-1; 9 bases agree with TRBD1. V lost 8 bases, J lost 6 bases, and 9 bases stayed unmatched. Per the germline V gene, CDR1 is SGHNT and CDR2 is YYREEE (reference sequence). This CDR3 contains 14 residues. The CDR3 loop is CASTTGGVGNEQFF. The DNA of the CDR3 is TGTGCCAGTACTACAGGGGGCGTGGGCAATGAGCAGTTCTTC.